These 10 T cell receptor beta chains were all obtained from the same sample, sequenced in a study of CD8+ T cells in alopecia areata. cDNA prepared by RNA extraction and subsequent reverse transcription served as the template for sequencing. Data came from immunoSEQ multiplex PCR; TCRdb stores just in-frame clones and leaves some out. The repertoire holds 180,000 or so clones, approximately 49% seen once, with about 9.5% in the top ten. Treatment indicated: oral pan-JAK inhibitor, 5-10 mg twice daily. The source material was CD8+ T cells sorted from blood, sampled at week 52, from a patient treated with tofacitinib. The receptors were sampled from a human donor with alopecia areata.

The rearrangement joins TRBV27 to TRBJ1-2; D remains unclear. Germline CDR1 and CDR2: MNHEY and SMNVEV (reference sequence). Trimming stripped 5 bases from V and 3 bases from J, with 10 bases between. The CDR3 runs 13 residues. As DNA, the CDR3 is TGTGCCAGCAGTCCGGACGGCCACTATGGCTACACCTTC. It yields the protein CASSPDGHYGYTF.

V usage is TRBV2 and J usage is TRBJ2-5, with D possibly being TRBD1 or TRBD2 (6 bases each). CDR1 SNHLY and CDR2 FYNNEI come from the germline V gene. This CDR3 is 12 amino acids long. Trimming removed 7 bases at V and 5 bases at J, with 11 bases between. CDR3 sequence: CASNRRGETQYF. For the CDR3, the DNA is TGTGCCAGCAACCGGAGGGGGGAGACCCAGTACTTC.

The J gene is TRBJ2-1, the V gene TRBV10-3; 7 bases fit TRBD2. Germline V gives CDR1 ENHRY, CDR2 SYGVKD. The CDR3 covers 15 residues. Germline trimming cut 3 bases from V and 1 base from J; bases unmatched to any gene: 3. Written as DNA, the CDR3 is TGTGCCATCAGTGATGGGGGGGAATCCTACAATGAGCAGTTCTTC. Amino acid sequence: CAISDGGESYNEQFF.

J is TRBJ1-3 and V is TRBV29-1; 9 bases map to TRBD1. Per the germline V gene, CDR1 is SQVTM and CDR2 is ANQGSEA. There are 14 residues in the CDR3. Germline trimming cut 5 bases from V and 3 bases from J; bases unmatched to any gene: 5. DNA of the CDR3: TGCAGCGTTAGGACAGGGGTGGATGGAAACACCATATATTTT. It encodes CSVRTGVDGNTIYF. Full variable domain (missing parts from reference TRBV29-1 and TRBJ1-3): SAVISQKPSRDICQRGTSLTIQCQVDSQVTMMFWYRQQPGQSLTLIATANQGSEATYESGFVIDKFPISRPNLTFSTLTVSNMSPEDSSIYLCSVRTGVDGNTIYFGEGSWLTVV.

The chain uses TRBV5-6 and TRBJ1-1, with 7 bases matching TRBD1. Germline V gene sequence: CDR1 SGHDT, CDR2 YYEEEE. The CDR3 length is 12 residues. With 5 bases clipped from V and 6 bases from J, the junction kept 4 bases outside the gene matches. The CDR3 nucleotides read TGTGCCAGCAGTCAGGGGGAGGCTGAAGCTTTCTTT. It codes for CASSQGEAEAFF.

The rearrangement links TRBV30 to TRBJ1-5; no firm D call. Germline V gene sequence: CDR1 GTSNPN, CDR2 SVGIG (reference sequence). Trimming shortened V by 2 bases and J by 1 base, and 12 bases separated the two germline ends. The CDR3 runs to 15 residues. CDR3 residues: CAWSHGGTSNQPQHF. DNA of the CDR3: TGTGCCTGGAGTCACGGTGGCACGAGCAATCAGCCCCAGCATTTT.

The chain is built from TRBV27 and TRBJ2-5; a possible D gene is TRBD2 (5 bases). The CDR3 has 13 residues. V lost 7 bases and J 4 bases, leaving 13 bases between the germline ends. CDR1 MNHEY and CDR2 SMNVEV come from the germline V gene (reference sequence). The CDR3 loop is CASTLRRGETQYF. CDR3 sequence (DNA): TGTGCCAGCACCTTACGTCGGGGAGAGACCCAGTACTTC.

The chain uses TRBV5-4 and TRBJ2-7, with 11 bases lining up with TRBD2. CDR1 is SGHNT and CDR2 is YYREEE in the germline V gene (reference sequence). CDR3 length equals 17 residues. V lost 4 bases, J lost 0 bases, and 9 bases stayed unmatched. CDR3 DNA: TGTGCCAGCAGCCAGGTTGGCGGACTAGCGGGCTCCTACGAGCAGTACTTC. Its protein is CASSQVGGLAGSYEQYF.

This chain connects TRBV5-1 to TRBJ2-7, with D maybe TRBD2 (6 bases). This CDR3 has 16 residues. Per the germline V gene, CDR1 is SGHRS and CDR2 is YFSETQ. Trimming pared 0 bases from V and 3 bases from J, leaving 16 bases between. The CDR3 sequence is CASSLGPSGGGYEQYF. In nucleotides, the CDR3 is TGCGCCAGCAGCTTGGGCCCCAGTGGGGGAGGCTACGAGCAGTACTTC.

V is TRBV12-5 and J is TRBJ2-2; D is tentatively TRBD1 or TRBD2 (6 bases each). Deletions cut 2 bases from V and 1 base from J, with 17 bases between. Germline CDR1 and CDR2: LGHNT and FRNRAP. This CDR3 is 18 amino acids long. The CDR3 DNA reads as TGTGCTAGTGGTTTGCCGAGGGGGGTGGACGGGAACACCGGGGAGCTGTTTTTT. Translated, it gives CASGLPRGVDGNTGELFF. The complete variable domain, with remaining parts taken from reference TRBV12-5 and TRBJ2-2, reads DARVTQTPRHKVTEMGQEVTMRCQPILGHNTVFWYRQTMMQGLELLAYFRNRAPLDDSGMPKDRFSAEMPDATLATLKIQPSEPRDSAVYFCASGLPRGVDGNTGELFFGEGSRLTVL.